What follows are 22 T cell receptor beta chains derived from one specimen sequenced in a study of cytomegalovirus exposure and HLA in healthy donors. Here immunoSEQ multiplex PCR was the method, and the copy in TCRdb shows in-frame clones only, minus some. The data show 150,000 or so clones, approximately 87% seen once. The sample comprised PBMCs. These receptors were taken from a woman aged 30 to 39 in good health and CMV-seronegative.

The J gene is TRBJ2-1, the V gene TRBV7-6; 8 positions match TRBD2. The CDR3 covers 15 residues. Per germline, CDR1 SGHVS and CDR2 FNYEAQ. The ends lost 4 bases at V and 5 bases at J; junction bases unmatched: 7. In DNA, the CDR3 is TGTGCCAGCAGCTCCCGGGGGGGGCTTGACAATGAGCAGTTCTTC. Protein sequence: CASSSRGGLDNEQFF. The full variable domain, rest sourced from reference TRBV7-6 and TRBJ2-1, is GAGVSQSPRYKVTKRGQDVALRCDPISGHVSLYWYRQALGQGPEFLTYFNYEAQQDKSGLPNDRFSAERPEGSISTLTIQRTEQRDSAMYRCASSSRGGLDNEQFFGPGTRLTVL.

The gene calls are TRBV19 and TRBJ2-1; 8 bases fit TRBD2. The CDR3 has 14 amino acids. Germline V gene lookup returns CDR1 LNHDA and CDR2 SQIVND (reference sequence). The J segment lost 9 bases and the V segment lost 5 bases, leaving 9 bases of the junction unmatched. The CDR3 nucleotides are TGTGCCAGTAGTCCCGGGACCCTAGCGGGTGAGCAGTTCTTC. Protein product: CASSPGTLAGEQFF.

The chain links TRBV19 to TRBJ1-1; D call uncertain. Germline V gene sequence: CDR1 LNHDA, CDR2 SQIVND (reference sequence). This CDR3 region has 11 residues. Trimming took 9 bases from V and 9 from J, leaving 14 bases between them. CDR3 DNA: TGTGCCAGCGAGCGGTCAGCCAAAGCTTTCTTT. This translates into CASERSAKAFF.

The chain has TRBV6-1 and TRBJ1-5, with a possible D match to TRBD1 (5 bases). Trimming cost V 6 bases and J 6 bases, with 12 bases left between them. Germline V gives CDR1 MNHNS, CDR2 SASEGT. This CDR3 region has 13 residues. The CDR3 DNA sequence: TGTGCCAGCAGGCAGGGTGCAGCTCAGCCCCAGCATTTT. Translation gives CASRQGAAQPQHF.

The sample holds a few counts of this clone. This rearrangement joins TRBV5-1 to TRBJ1-2; 9 positions agree with TRBD1. Germline assignment: CDR1 SGHRS and CDR2 YFSETQ. The CDR3 covers 14 residues. V dropped 4 bases and J dropped 7; count of bases not matched to a gene: 8. The CDR3 DNA is TGCGCCAGCAGCCTTGAACAGGGGGCAGGTGGCTACACCTTC. It specifies CASSLEQGAGGYTF.

The chain joins TRBV15 to TRBJ2-7; D possibly corresponds to TRBD1 (6 bases). The CDR3 contains 19 residues. Trimming took 0 bases from V and 1 from J, leaving 22 bases between them. The germline V gene has CDR1 LNHNV and CDR2 YYDKDF (reference sequence). CDR3: CATSRDLGVVAGTSYEQYF. Here the CDR3 DNA reads TGTGCCACCAGCAGAGATCTGGGGGTAGTGGCAGGGACATCCTACGAGCAGTACTTC.

V and J are TRBV6-5 and TRBJ2-7, with D unclear. V was cut by 2 bases and J by 3 bases, with 8 bases left in between. The germline CDR1 and CDR2 sequences are MNHEY and SVGAGI. The CDR3 spans 13 residues. CDR3 coding DNA: TGTGCCAGCAGTTACGAGAACGGCTACGAGCAGTACTTC. The encoded protein is CASSYENGYEQYF.

This chain links TRBV7-2 with TRBJ2-5, with D unclear. The CDR3 is made up of 11 amino acids. Trimming pared 4 bases from V and 4 bases from J, leaving 4 bases between. The germline V gene encodes CDR1 SGHTA and CDR2 FQGNSA. The CDR3 loop is CASSYLETQYF. CDR3 nucleotide sequence: TGTGCCAGCAGCTACTTAGAGACCCAGTACTTC.

This chain connects TRBV20-1 to TRBJ1-2, with D possibly matching TRBD1 (6 bases). There are 11 residues in the CDR3. Germline assignment: CDR1 DFQATT and CDR2 SNEGSKA (reference sequence). V lost 4 bases and J 8 bases, leaving 11 bases between the germline ends. The CDR3 protein is CSATDQGGYTF. For the CDR3, the DNA is TGCAGTGCTACAGACCAGGGGGGCTACACCTTC.

This clone was detected once. This CDR3 reads CASSSRDRGVNYGYTF. DNA for the CDR3: TGTGCCAGTAGTTCACGGGACAGGGGAGTGAACTATGGCTACACCTTC. The V and J genes are TRBV19 and TRBJ1-2, with TRBD1 matching 10 bases. Trimming at V came to 5 bases and at J to 2 bases, leaving 8 bases not matched to a gene. This CDR3 spans 16 amino acids. CDR1 LNHDA and CDR2 SQIVND come from the germline V gene (reference sequence).

V is TRBV27 and J is TRBJ1-6; D not certain. This CDR3 has 11 residues. The germline V gene encodes CDR1 MNHEY and CDR2 SMNVEV (reference sequence). V was shortened by 8 bases and J by 7 bases, with 6 bases between the two germline ends. The DNA of the CDR3 is TGTGCCAGCCGCGGAAATTCACCCCTCCACTTT. It specifies CASRGNSPLHF.

The genes are TRBV7-9 and TRBJ1-6; TRBD1 might be the D (5 bases). There are 15 residues in the CDR3. From germline, CDR1 is SEHNR and CDR2 FQNEAQ (reference sequence). The V gene lost 3 bases and the J gene lost 8 bases, with 14 bases spanning the gap. CDR3 region: CASSLTRLRDSPLHF. The CDR3 region has the DNA TGTGCCAGCAGCTTGACCCGACTCAGGGATTCACCCCTCCACTTT.

The genes are TRBV7-9 and TRBJ2-7; 7 nucleotides match TRBD1. V trimming: 5 bases; J trimming: 4 bases; junction bases outside the gene matches: 11. CDR1 and CDR2 from the germline V gene are SEHNR and FQNEAQ (reference sequence). The CDR3 is 15 amino acids. The DNA of the CDR3 is TGTGCCAGCAGCCCAAGACAGGGCCCGCGGTACGAGCAGTACTTC. Amino acids: CASSPRQGPRYEQYF.

A single count supports this clone. The V and J genes are TRBV7-8 and TRBJ2-3, with D unclear. The CDR3 totals 16 residues. V lost 1 base and J 2 bases, leaving 13 bases between the germline ends. CDR1 is SGHVS and CDR2 is FQNEAQ in the germline V gene. The CDR3 spells CASSLEVGGSTDTQYF. In DNA, the CDR3 is TGTGCCAGCAGCTTAGAAGTCGGCGGATCCACAGATACGCAGTATTTT.

This clone has a single count. The chain carries TRBV19 and TRBJ2-7; tentatively, D is TRBD1 (5 bases). The CDR3 covers 16 residues. Trimming removed 3 bases from V and 2 bases from J, with 17 bases in between. Germline V gene sequence: CDR1 LNHDA, CDR2 SQIVND (reference sequence). The CDR3 protein is CASSIDLGDPPYEQYF. CDR3 in DNA: TGTGCCAGTAGTATCGATCTAGGGGATCCGCCCTACGAGCAGTACTTC.

The genes are TRBV10-3 and TRBJ2-7; TRBD2 agrees at 12 bases. In germline, CDR1 is ENHRY, CDR2 SYGVKD. The CDR3 loop spans 15 amino acids. Unmatched junction bases numbered 6, after V lost 6 bases and J lost 3 bases. CDR3 coding DNA: TGTGCCATCAGGCCGACTAGCGGGGGACACTACGAGCAGTACTTC. It yields the protein CAIRPTSGGHYEQYF.

The chain employs TRBV7-2 and TRBJ2-5, with D perhaps matching TRBD2 (5 bases). CDR3 length: 15 residues. Looked up from germline, CDR1 is SGHTA and CDR2 is FQGNSA. Trimming removed 2 bases from V and 2 bases from J, with 12 bases in between. The CDR3 bases are TGTGCCAGCAGCTTAACCTGGACGGGGCAAGAGACCCAGTACTTC. Translating it yields CASSLTWTGQETQYF.

This chain uses TRBV5-6 with TRBJ2-5; 11 nucleotides align to TRBD1. The CDR3 extends over 15 amino acids. Per the germline V gene, CDR1 is SGHDT and CDR2 is YYEEEE. Trimming removed 10 bases from V and 5 bases from J; junction bases left unmatched: 13. CDR3 loop: CAAQRTGGSRETQYF. CDR3 bases: TGTGCCGCCCAGAGGACAGGGGGCTCGAGGGAGACCCAGTACTTC.

The V gene is TRBV10-3, the J gene TRBJ2-1; 9 nucleotides line up with TRBD1. J lost 6 bases, V lost 4 bases, and 4 bases had no gene match. The CDR3 has 14 amino acids. Looked up from germline, CDR1 is ENHRY and CDR2 is SYGVKD. CDR3 DNA sequence: TGTGCCATCAGTGCCGGGACAGGGATCAATGAGCAGTTCTTC. Protein product: CAISAGTGINEQFF.

The chain is built from TRBV7-8 and TRBJ1-2, with TRBD1 as a possible D gene (5 bases). With 1 base removed from V and 6 bases from J, the gap between germline ends came to 15 bases. From germline, CDR1 is SGHVS and CDR2 FQNEAQ. CDR3 length: 15 residues. The DNA of the CDR3 is TGTGCCAGCAGCTTAGGCGTCAGGGATTCAGATGGCTACACCTTC. Translated: CASSLGVRDSDGYTF.

The gene calls are TRBV30 and TRBJ1-4, with D maybe TRBD1 (5 bases). Germline V gives CDR1 GTSNPN, CDR2 SVGIG (reference sequence). The CDR3 consists of 15 residues. Trimming removed 7 bases at V and 8 bases at J, with 23 bases between. The CDR3 spells CAYSLAQGIDEKLFF. CDR3 nucleotides: TGTGCCTACTCTTTAGCCCAGGGAATCGACGAAAAACTGTTTTTT.

The CDR3 region is CASSFNPQGANTEAFF. CDR3 in DNA: TGTGCCAGCAGCTTTAACCCTCAGGGGGCGAACACTGAAGCTTTCTTT. The chain has TRBV7-6 and TRBJ1-1; 8 bases line up with TRBD1. CDR3 length: 16 residues. CDR1 SGHVS and CDR2 FNYEAQ come from the germline V gene. V lost 3 bases, J lost 1 base, and 7 bases stayed unmatched.